Presented here are 31 T cell receptor beta chains from one specimen sequenced in a study of blood T cell repertoires in COVID-19. Clones were read by immunoSEQ multiplex PCR, and TCRdb kept only the in-frame ones, dropping some. The sample records fewer than 150,000 clones, approximately 84% being singletons. Sequenced sample: peripheral blood. The origin of the receptors is a human donor in a cohort sampled during active COVID-19.

For the CDR3, the DNA is TGTGCCAGTAGTATGGCCGGGTTCTATGGCTACACCTTC. Protein product: CASSMAGFYGYTF. V usage is TRBV19 and J usage is TRBJ1-2; D is ambiguous. Trimming shortened V by 3 bases and J by 4 bases, and 9 bases separated the two germline ends. Germline V gene data show CDR1 as LNHDA and CDR2 as SQIVND (reference sequence). The CDR3 loop spans 13 amino acids.

V and J are TRBV6-5 and TRBJ2-7; possibly TRBD1 for D (6 bases). Trimming left V 5 bases short and J 3 bases short, with 11 bases between. The CDR3 is 13 residues long. CDR1 is MNHEY, CDR2 SVGAGI, per germline. CDR3 nucleotides: TGTGCCAGCAGTCGCAGACAGGACTACGAGCAGTACTTC. This codes for CASSRRQDYEQYF.

The J gene is TRBJ1-2, the V gene TRBV3-1 (or the pseudogene TRBV3-2); 7 nucleotides match TRBD1. The V gene end was trimmed by 2 bases and the J gene end by 8 bases; junction bases not matched to a gene: 8. The CDR3 totals 14 residues. From germline, CDR1 is LGHDT and CDR2 YNNKEL (reference sequence). CDR3: CASSQHRGGGGYTF. The DNA of the CDR3 is TGTGCCAGCAGCCAACACAGGGGCGGAGGAGGCTACACCTTC.

This chain uses TRBV19 with TRBJ2-5; D gene unclear. CDR1 is LNHDA and CDR2 is SQIVND in the germline V gene (reference sequence). The CDR3 is made up of 14 amino acids. V was trimmed by 2 bases and J by 4 bases, leaving 11 bases between them. CDR3 residues: CASSITRSRETQYF. DNA for the CDR3: TGTGCCAGTAGTATAACTCGGTCGAGAGAGACCCAGTACTTC.

V and J are TRBV7-2 and TRBJ1-6; D possibly corresponds to TRBD1 (5 bases). From germline, CDR1 is SGHTA and CDR2 FQGNSA. V shed 3 bases and J shed 3 bases, with 12 bases lying between them. CDR3 size: 16 residues. This CDR3 is CASSFPSRVYNSPLHF. As DNA, the CDR3 is TGTGCCAGCAGCTTCCCCTCCAGGGTCTATAATTCACCCCTCCACTTT.

The CDR3 region has the DNA TGTGCCAGCAGTTACTTTCCCGGGGTCGATGAAAAACTGTTTTTT. This translates into CASSYFPGVDEKLFF. The rearrangement links TRBV6-5 to TRBJ1-4; D call uncertain. Trimming removed 1 base at V and 6 bases at J, with 12 bases between. CDR1 and CDR2 (germline): MNHEY, SVGAGI. The CDR3 length is 15 residues.

V and J are TRBV5-1 and TRBJ2-3; no clear D gene. V lost 0 bases to trimming and J lost 0 bases, with 5 bases between them. The CDR3 runs to 14 residues. Per germline, CDR1 SGHRS and CDR2 YFSETQ. The DNA for the CDR3 is TGCGCCAGCAGCTTGGACGGGAGCACAGATACGCAGTATTTT. This encodes CASSLDGSTDTQYF. The full variable domain, with the rest looked up from reference TRBV5-1 and TRBJ2-3, is KAGVTQTPRYLIKTRGQQVTLSCSPISGHRSVSWYQQTPGQGLQFLFEYFSETQRNKGNFPGRFSGRQFSNSRSEMNVSTLELGDSALYLCASSLDGSTDTQYFGPGTRLTVL.

The rearrangement links TRBV11-2 to TRBJ2-5, with a possible D match to TRBD2 (7 bases). Trimming cost V 2 bases and J 4 bases, with 17 bases left between them. CDR1 is SGHAT, CDR2 FQNNGV, per germline. The length of the CDR3 is 16 residues. CDR3 bases: TGTGCCAGCAGCTTACAAGGCGGGGGACACCGAGAGACCCAGTACTTC. It codes for CASSLQGGGHRETQYF.

The rearrangement links TRBV5-4 to TRBJ1-5, with 7 nucleotides matching TRBD1. CDR3 length: 15 amino acids. The V and J ends lost 3 bases and 3 bases, in that order; junction bases with no gene match: 6. The V gene's germline CDR1 is SGHNT and CDR2 YYREEE (reference sequence). This chain's CDR3 is CASSSGTAYNQPQHF. CDR3 DNA sequence: TGTGCCAGCAGCTCGGGGACAGCCTACAATCAGCCCCAGCATTTT.

The gene calls are TRBV7-9 and TRBJ2-3; possibly TRBD2 for D (6 bases). There are 15 residues in the CDR3. CDR1 SEHNR and CDR2 FQNEAQ come from the germline V gene (reference sequence). The V end was cut by 3 bases, the J end by 0 bases, with 10 bases between. The CDR3 nucleotides read TGTGCCAGCAGCTTTAGCGGAACTAGCACAGATACGCAGTATTTT. Translated: CASSFSGTSTDTQYF.

This chain connects TRBV27 to TRBJ1-5; TRBD1 matches 7 bases. J gave up 6 bases and V 5 bases, and 7 bases lay outside the gene matches. In germline, CDR1 is MNHEY, CDR2 SMNVEV (reference sequence). This CDR3 is built from 14 residues. The CDR3 DNA reads as TGTGCCAGCAGTCCCCAGGGGGGTGGTCAGCCCCAGCATTTT. It encodes CASSPQGGGQPQHF.

The chain recombines TRBV12-3 or TRBV12-4 with TRBJ1-1; 7 nucleotides match TRBD1. V gave up 7 bases and J gave up 1 base; unmatched junction bases: 3. CDR3 length: 13 residues. The CDR3 spells CASIRQGNTEAFF. The CDR3 nucleotides are TGTGCCAGCATCCGACAGGGGAACACTGAAGCTTTCTTT.

Points on this clone: Other DNA sequences of this sample code for an identical CDR3. This chain joins TRBV6-5 and TRBJ1-1; D is unclear. This CDR3 is 13 amino acids long. Germline V lookup: CDR1 MNHEY, CDR2 SVGAGI. Trimming cost V 0 bases and J 3 bases, with 5 bases left between them. CDR3 in amino acids: CASSYSQYTEAFF. The CDR3 nucleotides are TGTGCCAGCAGTTACTCTCAGTACACTGAAGCTTTCTTT.

The count of this clone is one. V and J are TRBV1 and TRBJ2-3; the table assigns TRBD2, which was not confirmed against the DNA. TRBV1 is a listed pseudogene. This CDR3 is built from 16 residues. The CDR3 reads CTSSQDCGGGTDTQYF. In nucleotides, the CDR3 is TGCACCAGCAGCCAAGATTGCGGGGGGGGCACAGATACGCAGTATTTT.

This clone has a handful of counts. This sequence joins TRBV5-1 and TRBJ1-1, with 7 bases matching TRBD1. Looked up from germline, CDR1 is SGHRS and CDR2 is YFSETQ. The trim removed 4 bases at V and 1 base at J, leaving 13 bases unmatched. The CDR3 loop spans 17 amino acids. Here the CDR3 reads CASSARQGSRPNTEAFF. As DNA, the CDR3 is TGCGCCAGCAGCGCCCGACAGGGTTCCCGACCGAACACTGAAGCTTTCTTT.

The CDR3 loop reads CASSSRTGKGETQYF. The CDR3 DNA reads as TGTGCCAGCAGCTCTCGGACAGGGAAGGGTGAGACCCAGTACTTC. V and J are TRBV7-9 and TRBJ2-5; 8 bases agree with TRBD1. Germline V gene sequence: CDR1 SEHNR, CDR2 FQNEAQ (reference sequence). V lost 4 bases, J lost 5 bases, and 9 bases stayed unmatched. CDR3 size: 15 residues.

Concerning this clone itself: It may be a read error: a sequence one base away is much more abundant. The gene calls are TRBV7-3 and TRBJ2-2, with 8 bases that match TRBD2. Germline CDR1 reads SGHTA; CDR2 reads FQGTGA. The CDR3 has 17 amino acids. In DNA, the CDR3 is TGTGCCAACAGCTTAGTAGAGCGGGGGCCGAACACCGGGGAGCTGTTTTTT. Protein sequence: CANSLVERGPNTGELFF.

The J gene is TRBJ2-7, the V gene TRBV5-1; a weak D match, TRBD2 (7 bases). The germline V gene has CDR1 SGHRS and CDR2 YFSETQ. The CDR3 has 15 residues. V lost 2 bases, J lost 4 bases, and 16 bases lay in between. The CDR3 sequence: CASSLSPGGGYEQYF. As DNA, the CDR3 is TGCGCCAGCAGCTTATCACCGGGGGGCGGGTACGAGCAGTACTTC. Together with reference TRBV5-1 and TRBJ2-7, the CDR3 gives the full variable domain: KAGVTQTPRYLIKTRGQQVTLSCSPISGHRSVSWYQQTPGQGLQFLFEYFSETQRNKGNFPGRFSGRQFSNSRSEMNVSTLELGDSALYLCASSLSPGGGYEQYFGPGTRLTVT.

The rearrangement uses TRBV21-1 and TRBJ1-5; whether TRBD1, the table's D call, matches the DNA was not checked. TRBV21-1 is annotated as a pseudogene. The CDR3 runs to 17 residues. CDR3 residues: CASSPGQGHYSNQPQHF. CDR3 nucleotide sequence: TGTGCCAGCAGCCCGGGACAGGGACACTATAGCAATCAGCCCCAGCATTTT.

The genes are TRBV5-5 and TRBJ1-1; no reliable D call. V lost 3 bases, J lost 3 bases, and 9 bases lay in between. Per germline, CDR1 SGHKS and CDR2 YYEKEE (reference sequence). This CDR3 contains 13 residues. CDR3 coding DNA: TGTGCCAGCAGCTCTCGGAGGGACACTGAAGCTTTCTTT. Translated: CASSSRRDTEAFF.

The chain uses TRBV27 and TRBJ2-2; the match to TRBD1 covers 10 bases. Germline V lookup: CDR1 MNHEY, CDR2 SMNVEV (reference sequence). J was trimmed by 4 bases and V by 7 bases; bases with no gene match: 3. The CDR3 has 14 residues. The CDR3: CASTRTGGTGELFF. DNA of the CDR3: TGTGCCAGCACCAGGACAGGGGGCACCGGGGAGCTGTTTTTT.

The chain carries TRBV7-9 and TRBJ1-4; TRBD1 agrees at 7 bases. Unmatched junction bases numbered 3, after V lost 5 bases and J lost 3 bases. The CDR3 sequence is 14 residues long. CDR1 SEHNR and CDR2 FQNEAQ come from the germline V gene (reference sequence). The DNA of the CDR3 is TGTGCCAGCAGCCGGGACAGCGCTAATGAAAAACTGTTTTTT. Translating it yields CASSRDSANEKLFF.

The chain employs TRBV7-2 and TRBJ2-5; tentatively, D is TRBD2 (6 bases). V was trimmed by 5 bases and J by 2 bases, leaving 15 bases between them. There are 15 residues in the CDR3. The germline gives CDR1 SGHTA, CDR2 FQGNSA. The DNA of the CDR3 is TGTGCCAGCAGCCATGTACTAGCCCGACAAGAGACCCAGTACTTC. Its translation is CASSHVLARQETQYF. Drawing the rest from reference TRBV7-2 and TRBJ2-5, the complete variable domain is GAGVSQSPSNKVTEKGKDVELRCDPISGHTALYWYRQSLGQGLEFLIYFQGNSAPDKSGLPSDRFSAERTGGSVSTLTIQRTQQEDSAVYLCASSHVLARQETQYFGPGTRLLVL.

The chain employs TRBV2 and TRBJ2-3; no clear D gene. The CDR3 length is 15 residues. V lost 7 bases to trimming and J lost 0 bases, with 14 bases between them. Germline V gene data show CDR1 as SNHLY and CDR2 as FYNNEI. The CDR3 nucleotides read TGTGCCAGCATTTCTAATGAAGCGAGCACAGATACGCAGTATTTT. This encodes CASISNEASTDTQYF. Full variable domain (rest looked up from reference TRBV2 and TRBJ2-3): EPEVTQTPSHQVTQMGQEVILRCVPISNHLYFYWYRQILGQKVEFLVSFYNNEISEKSEIFDDQFSVERPDGSNFTLKIRSTKLEDSAMYFCASISNEASTDTQYFGPGTRLTVL.

This chain uses TRBV21-1 with TRBJ2-7; the table names TRBD1, a call not compared with the DNA. TRBV21-1 is termed a pseudogene. CDR3 length: 13 residues. The CDR3: CASSNGTGVEQYF. In DNA, the CDR3 is TGTGCCAGCAGCAATGGGACAGGGGTCGAGCAGTACTTC.

The CDR3, as DNA: TGCGCCACCACGGTGGAGAGGGCAGTTAATGAAAAACTGTTTTTT. Its translation is CATTVERAVNEKLFF. J is TRBJ1-4 and V is TRBV5-1; D is uncertain. Germline CDR1 SGHRS, CDR2 YFSETQ. V lost 9 bases, J lost 4 bases, and 19 bases lay in between. This CDR3 contains 15 residues.

The chain recombines TRBV30 with TRBJ2-6; D unclear. Germline CDR1 reads GTSNPN; CDR2 reads SVGIG (reference sequence). This CDR3 has 14 amino acids. The V end lost 1 base, the J end lost 0 bases, and 4 bases lay between the germline ends. The CDR3 nucleotides are TGTGCCTGGAGTGCCCGCTCTGGGGCCAACGTCCTGACTTTC. Its translation: CAWSARSGANVLTF.

CDR3 protein: CASSTGWTARETQYF. CDR3 DNA sequence: TGTGCCAGCAGTACTGGTTGGACTGCACGTGAGACCCAGTACTTC. The chain joins TRBV6-5 to TRBJ2-5, with D possibly matching TRBD2 (5 bases). This CDR3 comprises 15 residues. Germline CDR1 is MNHEY and CDR2 is SVGAGI. Trimming left V 5 bases short and J 5 bases short, with 18 bases between.

A single count supports this clone. The chain employs TRBV6-1 and TRBJ1-5; D not resolved. The CDR3 consists of 15 residues. Germline CDR1 and CDR2: MNHNS and SASEGT. The ends were cut back, 1 base at V and 6 bases at J, with 13 bases in the middle. CDR3 coding DNA: TGTGCCAGCAGTGAAGGGCAGGCCTTGGGTCAGCCCCAGCATTTT. As protein: CASSEGQALGQPQHF.

Only one count was recorded for this clone. V usage is TRBV7-2 and J usage is TRBJ2-1; D remains ambiguous. The CDR3 consists of 12 residues. Germline CDR1 reads SGHTA; CDR2 reads FQGNSA. V lost 8 bases and J 10 bases, leaving 15 bases between the germline ends. CDR3 sequence reads: CASRYTTAEQFF. The CDR3 nucleotides read TGTGCCAGCCGCTACACCACAGCCGAGCAGTTCTTC.

The rearrangement links TRBV7-9 to TRBJ2-2; TRBD1 matches at 7 bases. Germline CDR1 is SEHNR and CDR2 is FQNEAQ (reference sequence). V lost 3 bases and J lost 8; bases outside the gene matches: 6. The CDR3 length is 14 residues. The CDR3 nucleotides are TGTGCCAGCAGCTTCACAGGGGCTTCGGGGGAGCTGTTTTTT. Protein: CASSFTGASGELFF.